This T cell receptor (beta chain) originates from a study of early stage breast cancer tumors. The germline V gene has CDR1 KGHSH and CDR2 LQKENI. CDR3 size: 13 residues. After removal of 6 bases from V and 7 bases from J, the junction contained 6 bases not matched to a gene. Assay: immunoSEQ multiplex PCR; the TCRdb copy retains only in-frame clones and omits some. This table holds about 28,000 clones, 80% found once. The V gene is TRBV18, the J gene TRBJ2-1; the match to TRBD2 covers 7 bases. The specimen sequenced was blood. This TCR came from a person in their sixties or seventies with breast cancer. The CDR3 nucleotides are TGTGCCAGCTCTGCGGGGGTCGAGAATGAGCAGTTCTTC. It is translated as CASSAGVENEQFF.